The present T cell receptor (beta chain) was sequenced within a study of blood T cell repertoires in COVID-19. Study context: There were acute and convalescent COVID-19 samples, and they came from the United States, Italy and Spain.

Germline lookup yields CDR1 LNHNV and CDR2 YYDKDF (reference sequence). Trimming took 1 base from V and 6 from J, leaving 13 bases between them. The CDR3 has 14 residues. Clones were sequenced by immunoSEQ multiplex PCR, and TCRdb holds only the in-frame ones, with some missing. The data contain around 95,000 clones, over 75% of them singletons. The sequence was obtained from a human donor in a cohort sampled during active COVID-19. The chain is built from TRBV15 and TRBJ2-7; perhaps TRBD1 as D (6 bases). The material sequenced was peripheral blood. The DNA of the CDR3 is TGTGCCACCAGCAGAGCTGGCAGGGGCGGCGAGCAGTACTTC. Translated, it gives CATSRAGRGGEQYF.